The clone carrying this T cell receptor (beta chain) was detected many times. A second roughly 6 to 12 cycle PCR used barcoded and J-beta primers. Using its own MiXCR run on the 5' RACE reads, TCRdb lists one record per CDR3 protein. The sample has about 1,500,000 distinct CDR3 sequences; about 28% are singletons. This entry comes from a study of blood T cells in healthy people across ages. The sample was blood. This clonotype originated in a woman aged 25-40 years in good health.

The CDR3 DNA reads TGCGCCAGCAGCCAGTGGGGACTAGCGGTCAATGAGCAGTTCTTC. Protein sequence: CASSQWGLAVNEQFF. The chain joins TRBV4-1 to TRBJ2-1; 11 bases match TRBD2. This CDR3 is 15 amino acids long. Germline V gene data show CDR1 as MGHRA and CDR2 as YSYEKL. After removal of 3 bases from V and 6 bases from J, the junction contained 4 bases not matched to a gene.